A selection of T cell receptor beta chains follows, all from one sample in a study of T cells expressing NK-cell markers. From the 5' RACE reads, TCRdb lists one entry per CDR3 protein and no DNA. The sample table includes about 170,000 distinct CDR3 sequences. The sequenced material came from blood T cells: a sorted CD56 or NKG2C T cell subset, CD4+ or CD8+ T cells, or bulk PBMC T cells (not recorded which). These receptors were obtained from a man between 18 and 69 years old in good health. CDR3s include the opening cysteine and the closing phenylalanine or tryptophan. Expanded clones are given a class, and other clones once, few, many or no size at all.

-	TRBV5-5	TRBJ1-1	CASSLTPTGYGEAFF
-	TRBV5-4	TRBJ2-3	CASSSRTGPTDTQYF
-	TRBV4-2	TRBJ2-1	CASSQEGTGGNEQFF
-	TRBV2	TRBJ1-1	CASGEGFRAFF
-	TRBV20-1	TRBJ2-4	CSAPDQQRTKSVQYF
-	TRBV5-1	TRBJ2-7	CASTLVGDTLTYEQYF
-	TRBV25-1	TRBJ2-5	CASSEVLAGGIETQYF
-	TRBV4-2	TRBJ2-7	CASSQVDRRAGYEQYF
-	TRBV6-1	TRBJ1-1	CASSEIWDREVEAFF
-	TRBV5-4	TRBJ2-2	CASSADRDDTGELFF
-	TRBV5-1	TRBJ2-3	CASSTTNTQYF
-	TRBV5-4	TRBJ1-1	CASSLTSRGVRVEAFF
-	TRBV2	TRBJ1-3	CASRAGTGNTIYF
-	TRBV2	TRBJ1-5	CATQGRNQPQHF
-	TRBV5-6	TRBJ2-1	CASSFGLALTNEQFF
-	TRBV21-1	TRBJ2-5	CASSKAGGPHETQYF
-	TRBV6-5	TRBJ2-1	CASSPRLTPYNEQFF
-	TRBV5-1	TRBJ2-5	CASSLGDKAWETQYF
-	TRBV20-1	TRBJ1-1	CSARDRGGPMNTEAFF
-	TRBV7-6	TRBJ2-7	CASSLGAFDYEQYF
-	TRBV5-5	TRBJ2-7	CASSFYTLVTYEQYF
-	TRBV6-5	TRBJ2-6	CASSYSQASGGANVLTF
-	TRBV5-1	TRBJ1-5	CASSVRDSRDRQPQHF
-	TRBV12-3/TRBV12-4	TRBJ2-5	CASTSTRGETQYF
-	TRBV6-1	TRBJ2-7	CASSHREVSSYEQYF
-	TRBV5-1	TRBJ1-6	CASSLRGLDSPLHF
-	TRBV7-9	TRBJ2-1	CASSFKAGGPFNEQFF
-	TRBV7-8	TRBJ1-2	CASSLGVSYGYTF
-	TRBV12-3/TRBV12-4	TRBJ2-6	CASSDSGANVLTF
-	TRBV27	TRBJ1-2	CASSSGRLLYGYTF
-	TRBV5-6	TRBJ2-2	CASSLALGDGELFF
-	TRBV2	TRBJ1-2	CARTDRGQGNYGYTF
medium-sized	TRBV4-2	TRBJ2-6	CASSQEQGSGANVLTF
-	TRBV7-9	TRBJ2-1	CASSLGRGQYYNEQFF
-	TRBV7-9	TRBJ1-2	CASSSNNRGNYGYTF
-	TRBV9	TRBJ2-3	CASSVGQFAMSDTQYF
-	TRBV9	TRBJ2-2	CASSASARVRLDTGELFF
-	TRBV10-3	TRBJ1-6	CAPFDRGDNSPLHF
-	TRBV7-9	TRBJ1-2	CASSSRSPGGEDGYTF
-	TRBV7-8	TRBJ2-1	CASSLVAGGKSSYNEQFF
-	TRBV28	TRBJ2-7	CASSSGFTLSYEQYF